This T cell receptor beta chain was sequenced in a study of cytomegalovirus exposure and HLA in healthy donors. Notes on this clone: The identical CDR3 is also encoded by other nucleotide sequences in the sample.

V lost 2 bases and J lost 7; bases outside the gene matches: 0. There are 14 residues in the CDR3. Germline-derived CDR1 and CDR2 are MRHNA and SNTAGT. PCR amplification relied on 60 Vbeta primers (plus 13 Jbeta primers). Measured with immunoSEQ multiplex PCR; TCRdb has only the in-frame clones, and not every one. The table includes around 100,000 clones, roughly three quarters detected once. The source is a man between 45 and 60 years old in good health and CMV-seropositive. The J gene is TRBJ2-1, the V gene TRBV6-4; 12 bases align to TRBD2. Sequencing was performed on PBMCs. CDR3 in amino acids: CASSDGTSGNEQFF. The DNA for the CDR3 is TGTGCCAGCAGTGACGGGACTAGCGGGAATGAGCAGTTCTTC.